Listed here are 6 T cell receptor beta chains from one sample, sequenced in a study of blood T cell repertoires in COVID-19. Clones were read by immunoSEQ multiplex PCR, and TCRdb kept only the in-frame ones, dropping some. This table has about 200,000 clones, 92% appearing once. The sequenced sample was peripheral blood. These receptors were taken from a man younger than 40 with acute or convalescent COVID-19.

The chain has TRBV11-2 and TRBJ1-4; D gene ambiguous. CDR1 and CDR2 (germline): SGHAT, FQNNGV. The CDR3 is 15 amino acids. V was trimmed by 0 bases and J by 10 bases, leaving 15 bases between them. CDR3 coding DNA: TGTGCCAGCAGCTTAGAGGTGGGAGGAGGTGTAAAACTGTTTTTT. Protein product: CASSLEVGGGVKLFF. Using reference TRBV11-2 and TRBJ1-4 for the parts outside the CDR3, the full variable domain is EAGVAQSPRYKIIEKRQSVAFWCNPISGHATLYWYQQILGQGPKLLIQFQNNGVVDDSQLPKDRFSAERLKGVDSTLKIQPAKLEDSAVYLCASSLEVGGGVKLFFGSGTQLSVL.

The V call is TRBV19, the J call TRBJ1-3; a weak D match, TRBD1 (6 bases). The CDR3 length is 15 residues. The germline V gene has CDR1 LNHDA and CDR2 SQIVND (reference sequence). V lost 7 bases to trimming and J lost 0 bases, with 13 bases between them. The CDR3 DNA is TGTGCCAGTACCCGAGGGGACAACTCTGGAAACACCATATATTTT. It yields the protein CASTRGDNSGNTIYF. The full variable domain, completed using reference TRBV19 and TRBJ1-3, is DGGITQSPKYLFRKEGQNVTLSCEQNLNHDAMYWYRQDPGQGLRLIYYSQIVNDFQKGDIAEGYSVSREKKESFPLTVTSAQKNPTAFYLCASTRGDNSGNTIYFGEGSWLTVV.

The sample holds one count of this clone. V gene TRBV18 combines with J gene TRBJ1-1; no firm D call. This CDR3 comprises 16 residues. The V gene's germline CDR1 is KGHSH and CDR2 LQKENI. V gave up 5 bases and J gave up 5 bases, with 21 bases separating them. DNA of the CDR3: TGTGCCAGCTCAACCTCGGAACCACTACTTTGGACTGAAGCTTTCTTT. Protein product: CASSTSEPLLWTEAFF.

This clone appeared a single time. The chain recombines TRBV5-4 with TRBJ2-4, with D unresolved. The germline gives CDR1 SGHNT, CDR2 YYREEE (reference sequence). Trimming took 4 bases from V and 5 from J, leaving 13 bases between them. The CDR3 is made up of 14 amino acids. DNA of the CDR3: TGTGCCAGCAGCCCAAATCAGGTCCAAAACATTCAGTACTTC. Residues: CASSPNQVQNIQYF.

This chain links TRBV28 with TRBJ2-6; D uncertain. Trimming took 6 bases from V and 2 from J, leaving 14 bases between them. Germline V lookup: CDR1 MDHEN, CDR2 SYDVKM. The CDR3 contains 16 residues. In DNA, the CDR3 is TGTGCCAGCAGCTTACTGGCTGCTCCTGGGGCCAACGTCCTGACTTTC. This codes for CASSLLAAPGANVLTF.

This chain uses TRBV7-8 with TRBJ1-4; D remains ambiguous. Per germline, CDR1 SGHVS and CDR2 FQNEAQ. V lost 5 bases, J lost 6 bases, and 16 bases lay in between. The CDR3 covers 15 residues. The DNA of the CDR3 is TGTGCCAGCAGCACCGTGCCGGGGAACTATGAAAAACTGTTTTTT. Its translation: CASSTVPGNYEKLFF.